The rows below give T cell receptor beta chains drawn from one sample of a study of shared clonotypes between healthy human individuals. Clones were read by immunoSEQ multiplex PCR, and TCRdb kept only the in-frame ones, dropping some. The sample lists around 700,000 clones, about two thirds seen once, with less than 2% in the top ten. Specimen: memory CD4+ T cells sorted from blood. These receptors all come from a woman between 25 and 40 years old in good health. The CDR3 runs from the conserved cysteine through the conserved F or W. The order of the fields is D gene, V gene, CDR3 length, J gene, clone size, CDR3 DNA, CDR3 protein. A D gene is named only where the DNA matches it firmly. Only part of the rows carry a size: once, few, many, or a class if the clone is expanded.

TRBD2	TRBV5-1	15	TRBJ2-1	many	TGCGCCAGCAGCTTGGATAGCGGGGGATACAATGAGCAGTTCTTC	CASSLDSGGYNEQFF
TRBD1	TRBV14	15	TRBJ1-2	-	TGTGCCAGCAGCCCCTCCGGGACAGCTAACTATGGCTACACCTTC	CASSPSGTANYGYTF
-	TRBV29-1	11	TRBJ2-7	-	TGCAGCGTTCGGGCTACCCCTCAGCAGTACTTC	CSVRATPQQYF
TRBD1	TRBV18	15	TRBJ2-1	few	TGTGCCAGCTCAGTGGTCACAGGGGGTTACAATGAGCAGTTCTTC	CASSVVTGGYNEQFF
TRBD1	TRBV5-1	18	TRBJ1-5	-	TGCGCCAGTCTCACCCGAGACAGGGATAAGGATAGCAATCAGCCCCAGCATTTT	CASLTRDRDKDSNQPQHF
TRBD1	TRBV28	15	TRBJ2-7	-	TGTGCCAGCAGGAATACCGGGACAGGGTCCCACGAGCAGTACTTC	CASRNTGTGSHEQYF
-	TRBV12-2	17	TRBJ1-1	-	TGTGCAAGTCGCTTACTGTCAGGGGTCCCTCAGGGGACTGAAGCTTTCTTT	CASRLLSGVPQGTEAFF
TRBD1	TRBV7-8	13	TRBJ2-7	-	TGTGCCAGCAGCTTCAGGGGGCGAAACGAGCAGTACTTC	CASSFRGRNEQYF
-	TRBV2	14	TRBJ2-7	-	TGTGCCAGCAGTGATTTAGTCGCACAAGTGGAGCAGTACTTC	CASSDLVAQVEQYF
-	TRBV7-3	13	TRBJ2-1	-	TGTGCCAGCAGCCCGGAGCCGTTTATGGAGCAGTTCTTC	CASSPEPFMEQFF
-	TRBV5-1	14	TRBJ1-2	-	TGCGCCAGCAGCGAGGCGGGGGAAACCTATGGCTACACCTTC	CASSEAGETYGYTF
-	TRBV19	14	TRBJ1-2	-	TGTGCCAGTAGTATTCGGACCGAGGACTATGGCTACACCTTC	CASSIRTEDYGYTF
TRBD1	TRBV5-4	15	TRBJ1-4	-	TGTGCCAGCAGCCAACCCGACAGGGATGAGGAAAAACTGTTTTTT	CASSQPDRDEEKLFF
-	TRBV2	12	TRBJ2-7	-	TGTGCCAGCAGAGGAGGCACCTACGAGCAGTACTTC	CASRGGTYEQYF
-	TRBV19	15	TRBJ1-5	-	TGTGCCAGTAGTCCAGGGGAGGTGAGCAATCAGCCCCAGCATTTT	CASSPGEVSNQPQHF
-	TRBV18	13	TRBJ2-3	-	TGTGCCAGCCAGACTGGGGGGCCAGATACGCAGTATTTT	CASQTGGPDTQYF
TRBD2	TRBV4-1	17	TRBJ2-7	-	TGCGCCAGCAGCCCCCGGACTAGCGGGATGAACTCCTACGAGCAGTACTTC	CASSPRTSGMNSYEQYF
-	TRBV18	11	TRBJ2-3	-	TGTGCCAGCTCAAGGGGAGATACGCAGTATTTT	CASSRGDTQYF
-	TRBV21-1	17	TRBJ1-2	-	TGTGCCAGCAGCAAAGAAGGACAGGGGGCGGTAGACTATGGCTACACCTTC	CASSKEGQGAVDYGYTF
-	TRBV10-2	13	TRBJ1-2	-	TGCGCCAGCAGTCCCAATCGGTTAATTGGCTACACCTTC	CASSPNRLIGYTF
TRBD2	TRBV30	13	TRBJ2-3	-	TGTGCCTGGACGGGGGGGCCAGCAGATACGCAGTATTTT	CAWTGGPADTQYF
-	TRBV6-6	13	TRBJ2-5	-	TGTGCCAGCAGCTACGGGGGTATTAAGACCCAGTACTTC	CASSYGGIKTQYF